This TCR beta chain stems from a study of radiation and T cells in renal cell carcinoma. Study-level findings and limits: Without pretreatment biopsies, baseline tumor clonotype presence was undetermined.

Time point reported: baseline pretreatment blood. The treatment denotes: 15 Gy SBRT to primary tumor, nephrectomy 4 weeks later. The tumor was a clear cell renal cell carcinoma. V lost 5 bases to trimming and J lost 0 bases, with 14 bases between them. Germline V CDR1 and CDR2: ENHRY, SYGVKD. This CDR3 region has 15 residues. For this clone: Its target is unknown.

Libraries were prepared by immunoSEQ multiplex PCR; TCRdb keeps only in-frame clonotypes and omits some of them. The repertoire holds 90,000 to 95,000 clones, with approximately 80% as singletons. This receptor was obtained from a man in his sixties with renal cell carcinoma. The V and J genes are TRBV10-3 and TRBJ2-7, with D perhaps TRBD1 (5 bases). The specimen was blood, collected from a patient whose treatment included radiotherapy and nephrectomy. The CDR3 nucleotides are TGTGCCATCAGTCCACGTTTAGGACACTCCTACGAGCAGTACTTC. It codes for CAISPRLGHSYEQYF.